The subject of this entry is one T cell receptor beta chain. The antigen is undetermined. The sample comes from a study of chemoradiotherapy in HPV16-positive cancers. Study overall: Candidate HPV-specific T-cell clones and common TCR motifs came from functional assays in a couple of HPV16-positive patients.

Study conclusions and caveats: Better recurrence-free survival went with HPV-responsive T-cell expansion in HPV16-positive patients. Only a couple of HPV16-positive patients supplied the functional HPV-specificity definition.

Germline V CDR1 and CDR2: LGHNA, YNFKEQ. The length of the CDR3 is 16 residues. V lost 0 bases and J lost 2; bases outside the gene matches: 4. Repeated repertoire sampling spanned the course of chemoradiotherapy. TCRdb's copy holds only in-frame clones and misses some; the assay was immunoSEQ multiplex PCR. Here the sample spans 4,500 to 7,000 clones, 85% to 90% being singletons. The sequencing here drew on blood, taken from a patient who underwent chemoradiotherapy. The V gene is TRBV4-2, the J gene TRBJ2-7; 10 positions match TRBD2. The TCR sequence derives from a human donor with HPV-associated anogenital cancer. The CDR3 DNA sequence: TGTGCCAGCAGCCAAGAAGGGGGACTAGCGACCTACGAGCAGTACTTC. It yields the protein CASSQEGGLATYEQYF.